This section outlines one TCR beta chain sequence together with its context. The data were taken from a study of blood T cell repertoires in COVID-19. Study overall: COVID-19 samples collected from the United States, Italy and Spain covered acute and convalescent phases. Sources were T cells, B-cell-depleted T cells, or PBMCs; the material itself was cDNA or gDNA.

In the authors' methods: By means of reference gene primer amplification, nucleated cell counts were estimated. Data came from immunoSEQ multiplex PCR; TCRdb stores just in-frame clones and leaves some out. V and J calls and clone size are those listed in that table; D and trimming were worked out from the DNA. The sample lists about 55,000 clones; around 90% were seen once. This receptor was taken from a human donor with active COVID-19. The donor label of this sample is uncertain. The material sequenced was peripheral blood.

CDR3 amino acids: CASSLGDSTNEKLFF. CDR3 sequence (DNA): TGTGCCAGCAGCTTAGGCGATTCAACTAATGAAAAACTGTTTTTT. This sequence joins TRBV7-2 and TRBJ1-4; D is ambiguous. Trimming stripped 1 base from V and 0 bases from J, with 6 bases between. The length of the CDR3 is 15 residues. Germline V gene sequence: CDR1 SGHTA, CDR2 FQGNSA.